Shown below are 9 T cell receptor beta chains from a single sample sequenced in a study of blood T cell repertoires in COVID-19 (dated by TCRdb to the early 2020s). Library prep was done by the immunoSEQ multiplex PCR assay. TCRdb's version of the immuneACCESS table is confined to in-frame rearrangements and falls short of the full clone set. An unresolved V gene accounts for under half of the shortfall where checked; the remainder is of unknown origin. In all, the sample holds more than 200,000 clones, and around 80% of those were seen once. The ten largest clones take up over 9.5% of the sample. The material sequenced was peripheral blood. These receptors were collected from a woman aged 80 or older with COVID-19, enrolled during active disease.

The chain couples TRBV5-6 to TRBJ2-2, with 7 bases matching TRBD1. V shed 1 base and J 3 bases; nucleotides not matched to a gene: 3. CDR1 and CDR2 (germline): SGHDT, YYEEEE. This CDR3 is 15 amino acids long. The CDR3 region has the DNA TGTGCCAGCAGCTTGTGGGACAGATACACCGGGGAGCTGTTTTTT. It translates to CASSLWDRYTGELFF.

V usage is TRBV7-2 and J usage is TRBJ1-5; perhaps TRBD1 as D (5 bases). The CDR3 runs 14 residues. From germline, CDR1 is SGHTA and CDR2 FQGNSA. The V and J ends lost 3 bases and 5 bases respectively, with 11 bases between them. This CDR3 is CASSLGGSDQPQHF. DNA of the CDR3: TGTGCCAGCAGCTTGGGGGGGTCTGATCAGCCCCAGCATTTT.

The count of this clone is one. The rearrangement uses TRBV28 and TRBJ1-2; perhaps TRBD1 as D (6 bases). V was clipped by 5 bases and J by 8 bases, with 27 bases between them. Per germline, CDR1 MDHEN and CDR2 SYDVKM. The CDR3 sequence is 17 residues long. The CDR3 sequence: CASSVVGRIQGRTGYTF. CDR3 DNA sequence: TGTGCCAGCAGTGTCGTAGGTCGGATCCAGGGGAGAACCGGCTACACCTTC.

The CDR3 sequence: CASSPQGVDQPQHF. Here the CDR3 DNA reads TGTGCCAGTAGTCCCCAGGGGGTCGATCAGCCCCAGCATTTT. This chain uses TRBV19 with TRBJ1-5, with 7 bases lining up with TRBD1. The length of the CDR3 is 14 residues. Germline V CDR1 and CDR2: LNHDA, SQIVND (reference sequence). J gave up 5 bases and V 5 bases, and 6 bases lay outside the gene matches.

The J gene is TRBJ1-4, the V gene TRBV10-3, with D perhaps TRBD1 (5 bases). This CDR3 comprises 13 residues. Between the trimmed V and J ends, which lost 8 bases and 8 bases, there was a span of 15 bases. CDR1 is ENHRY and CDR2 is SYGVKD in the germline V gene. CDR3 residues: CAIFSGVGEKLFF. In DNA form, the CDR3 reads TGTGCCATCTTTTCGGGGGTAGGGGAAAAACTGTTTTTT.

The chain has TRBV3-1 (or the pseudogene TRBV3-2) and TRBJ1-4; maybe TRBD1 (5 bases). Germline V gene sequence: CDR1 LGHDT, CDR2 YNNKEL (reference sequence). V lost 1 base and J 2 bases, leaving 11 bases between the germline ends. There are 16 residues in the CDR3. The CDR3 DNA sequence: TGTGCCAGCAGCCAAGGAAGGGGACTCACTAATGAAAAACTGTTTTTT. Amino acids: CASSQGRGLTNEKLFF.

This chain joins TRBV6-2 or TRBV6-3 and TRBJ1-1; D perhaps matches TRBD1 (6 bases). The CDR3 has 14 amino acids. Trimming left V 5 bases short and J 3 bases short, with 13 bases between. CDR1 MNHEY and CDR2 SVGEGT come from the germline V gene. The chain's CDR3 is CASSTQGPYTEAFF. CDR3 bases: TGTGCCAGCAGTACACAGGGACCATACACTGAAGCTTTCTTT.

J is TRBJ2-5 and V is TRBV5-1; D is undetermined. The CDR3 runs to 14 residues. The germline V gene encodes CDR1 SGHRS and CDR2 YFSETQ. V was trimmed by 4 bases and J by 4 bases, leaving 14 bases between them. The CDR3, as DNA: TGCGCCAGCAGCCCACTCGAGCAGGCAGAGACCCAGTACTTC. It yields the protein CASSPLEQAETQYF.

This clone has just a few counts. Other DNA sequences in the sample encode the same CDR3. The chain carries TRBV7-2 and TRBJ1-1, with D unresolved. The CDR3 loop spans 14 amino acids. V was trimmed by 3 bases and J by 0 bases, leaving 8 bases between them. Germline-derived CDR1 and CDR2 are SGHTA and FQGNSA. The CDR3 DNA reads TGTGCCAGCAGCTTGTACAGTTTGAACACTGAAGCTTTCTTT. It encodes CASSLYSLNTEAFF.